A single T cell receptor beta chain is shown here with its context. Time point reported: cycle 4 day 1 (C4D1), after more than 5 weeks of nivolumab. All the patients suffered relapse after autologous stem cell transplantation, and brentuximab vedotin exposure differed. This sample is part of a study of PD-1 blockade in classical Hodgkin lymphoma. Generated by immunoSEQ multiplex PCR, the TCRdb table keeps only in-frame clones and is missing some. The sample has tens of thousands of clones; around 90% are singletons. Trimming took 0 bases from V and 0 from J, leaving 10 bases between them. The germline CDR1 and CDR2 sequences are SGHKS and YYEKEE (reference sequence). The CDR3 length is 15 residues.

This sequence joins TRBV5-5 and TRBJ2-7; D is ambiguous. This TCR came from a human donor with classical Hodgkin lymphoma. Sequencing was performed on peripheral blood mononuclear cells (PBMCs), taken before the fourth cycle of nivolumab. The CDR3 reads CASSLGPVSSYEQYF. CDR3 in DNA: TGTGCCAGCAGCTTGGGCCCCGTTAGCTCCTACGAGCAGTACTTC.